A selection of T cell receptor beta chains follows, all from one sample in a study of blood T cell repertoires in COVID-19. The assay was immunoSEQ multiplex PCR, and TCRdb's table has in-frame clones only and misses some. Of about 240,000 clones in the sample, roughly 80% are singletons; the top ten hold roughly 3.3%. Sequencing was carried out using peripheral blood. These receptors came from a woman between 18 and 29 years old with acute or convalescent COVID-19. Both conserved end residues are part of each CDR3. The D gene is left open where the match is weak. Size is stated for part of the rows, as once, few or many counts, or as a class when the clone is expanded.

>TRBV4-2|.|TRBJ2-7|.
TGTGCCAGCAGCCAAGGTTCTTTCGAGGGGGTGCCCTACGAGCAGTACTTC
CASSQGSFEGVPYEQYF
>TRBV7-8|few|TRBJ2-7|TRBD2
TGTGCCAGCAAGACTAGCGGGAGTATCGCCGAGCAGTACTTC
CASKTSGSIAEQYF
>TRBV2|.|TRBJ2-1|TRBD2
TGTGCCAGCAGTTTGTTACTAGCGGGATCGGGATACAATGAGCAGTTCTTC
CASSLLLAGSGYNEQFF
>TRBV3-1/TRBV3-2|.|TRBJ2-7|TRBD2
TGTGCCAGCAGCCAACCGAGCGGGAGTCACCCCTACGAGCAGTACTTC
CASSQPSGSHPYEQYF
>TRBV5-1|.|TRBJ1-4|.
TGCGCCAGCAGCTTGGGGCCCGCCGAAAAGAATGAAAAACTGTTTTTT
CASSLGPAEKNEKLFF
>TRBV5-4|.|TRBJ2-3|TRBD2
TGTGCCAGCAGCTTGGTCGGACTAGCGGGGACCACAGATACGCAGTATTTT
CASSLVGLAGTTDTQYF
>TRBV7-2|.|TRBJ2-7|TRBD1
TGTGCCAGCCGCTTGGCGCCGGGACAGGGGGCGGTCGAGCAGTACTTC
CASRLAPGQGAVEQYF
>TRBV4-1|.|TRBJ2-5|TRBD1
TGCGCCAGCAGCCGCGGACAGGGGATGCTCCAAGAGACCCAGTACTTC
CASSRGQGMLQETQYF
>TRBV9|.|TRBJ2-1|.
TGTGCCAGCAGCGTAGCCGTATTCGACGAGCGGTACTCCTCCTACAATGAGCAGTTCTTC
CASSVAVFDERYSSYNEQFF
>TRBV10-2|.|TRBJ2-5|TRBD2
TGCGCCAGCAGTGAGCGGGAGGGCCGCCAAGAGACCCAGTACTTC
CASSEREGRQETQYF
>TRBV4-1|.|TRBJ2-3|.
TGCGCCAGCAGCCAAGGGGAGTTCGATACGCAGTATTTT
CASSQGEFDTQYF
>TRBV25-1|once|TRBJ1-2|.
TGTGCCAGCAGTGAATATTTTTCGGGTGGCTACACCTTC
CASSEYFSGGYTF
>TRBV5-4|.|TRBJ2-2|TRBD2
TGTGCCAGCAGCTTGGGGGGACTAGCGGCTAACACCGGGGAGCTGTTTTTT
CASSLGGLAANTGELFF
>TRBV6-5|.|TRBJ2-5|TRBD2
TGTGCCAGCAGTTACTTTGGCGGGGGACCCCAAGAGACCCAGTACTTC
CASSYFGGGPQETQYF
>TRBV27|.|TRBJ2-2|.
TGTGCCAGCAGTTTATCCCTAAGACTATATAACACCGGGGAGCTGTTTTTT
CASSLSLRLYNTGELFF
>TRBV4-2|once|TRBJ1-6|.
TGTGCCAGCAGCCAAGAATCTCAAACCGGGAGTTTTTATTCACCCCTCCACTTT
CASSQESQTGSFYSPLHF